This T cell receptor (beta chain) was recorded in a study of blood T cell repertoires in COVID-19. Clones were sequenced by immunoSEQ multiplex PCR, and TCRdb holds only the in-frame ones, with some missing. The data show some 200,000 clones, 92% seen once. The sample consisted of peripheral blood. The TCR was taken from a man aged 30 to 45 with acute or convalescent COVID-19.

The CDR3: CASSLSGSSYNSPLHF. Written as DNA, the CDR3 is TGTGCCAGCAGTTTATCGGGGAGCTCCTATAATTCACCCCTCCACTTT. The chain joins TRBV28 to TRBJ1-6, with D uncertain. Germline V gene lookup returns CDR1 MDHEN and CDR2 SYDVKM. V lost 1 base and J 0 bases, leaving 7 bases between the germline ends. The CDR3 spans 16 residues.